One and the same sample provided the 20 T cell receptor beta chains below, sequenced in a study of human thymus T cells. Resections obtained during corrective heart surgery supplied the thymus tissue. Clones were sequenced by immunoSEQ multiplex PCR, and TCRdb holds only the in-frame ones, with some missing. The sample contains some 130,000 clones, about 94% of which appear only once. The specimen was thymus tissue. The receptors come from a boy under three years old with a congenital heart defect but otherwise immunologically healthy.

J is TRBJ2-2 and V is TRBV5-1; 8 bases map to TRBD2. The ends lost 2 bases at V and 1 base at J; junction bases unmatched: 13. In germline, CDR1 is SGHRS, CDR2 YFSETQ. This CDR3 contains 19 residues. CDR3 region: CASSLTAGDPSKNTGELFF. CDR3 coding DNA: TGCGCCAGCAGCTTAACAGCGGGGGATCCCTCAAAGAACACCGGGGAGCTGTTTTTT. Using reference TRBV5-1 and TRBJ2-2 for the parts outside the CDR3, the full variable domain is KAGVTQTPRYLIKTRGQQVTLSCSPISGHRSVSWYQQTPGQGLQFLFEYFSETQRNKGNFPGRFSGRQFSNSRSEMNVSTLELGDSALYLCASSLTAGDPSKNTGELFFGEGSRLTVL.

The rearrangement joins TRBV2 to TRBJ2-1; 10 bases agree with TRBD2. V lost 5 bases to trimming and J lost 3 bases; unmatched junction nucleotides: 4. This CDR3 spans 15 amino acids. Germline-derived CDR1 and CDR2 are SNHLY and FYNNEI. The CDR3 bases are TGTGCCAGCAGTCCTAGCGGGGGTGGCTACAATGAGCAGTTCTTC. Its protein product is CASSPSGGGYNEQFF.

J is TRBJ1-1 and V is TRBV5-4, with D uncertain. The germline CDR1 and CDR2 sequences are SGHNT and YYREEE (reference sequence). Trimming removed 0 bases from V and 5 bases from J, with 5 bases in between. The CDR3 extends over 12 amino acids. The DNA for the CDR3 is TGTGCCAGCAGCTTGGGAGTGACTGAAGCTTTCTTT. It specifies CASSLGVTEAFF.

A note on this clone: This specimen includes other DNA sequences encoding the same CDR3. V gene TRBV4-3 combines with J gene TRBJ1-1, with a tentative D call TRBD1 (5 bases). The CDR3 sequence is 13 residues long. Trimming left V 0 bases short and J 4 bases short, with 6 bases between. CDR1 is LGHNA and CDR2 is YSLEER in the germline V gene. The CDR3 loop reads CASSQDGGTEAFF. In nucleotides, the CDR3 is TGCGCCAGCAGCCAAGATGGGGGCACTGAAGCTTTCTTT.

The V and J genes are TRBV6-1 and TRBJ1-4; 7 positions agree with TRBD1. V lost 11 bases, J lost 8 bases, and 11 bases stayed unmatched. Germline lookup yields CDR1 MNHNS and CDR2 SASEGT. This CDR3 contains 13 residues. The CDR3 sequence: CAGGGRGEEKLFF. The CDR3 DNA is TGTGCCGGGGGGGGCAGGGGGGAAGAAAAACTGTTTTTT.

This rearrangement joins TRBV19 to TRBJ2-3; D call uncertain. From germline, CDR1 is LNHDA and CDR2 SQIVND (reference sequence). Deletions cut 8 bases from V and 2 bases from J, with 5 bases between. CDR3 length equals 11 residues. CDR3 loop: CASGTTDTQYF. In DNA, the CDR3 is TGTGCCAGTGGTACCACAGATACGCAGTATTTT.

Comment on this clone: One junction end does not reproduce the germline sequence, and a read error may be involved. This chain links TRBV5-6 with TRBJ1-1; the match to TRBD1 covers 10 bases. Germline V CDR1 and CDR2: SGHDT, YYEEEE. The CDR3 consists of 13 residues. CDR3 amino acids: CASSLEIGTGVLF. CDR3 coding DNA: TGTGCCAGCAGCTTGGAGATCGGGACAGGGGTTCTCTTT.

DNA for the CDR3: TGTGCCAGTAGCGTACCCGGCAATCAGCCCCAGCATTTT. This translates into CASSVPGNQPQHF. This chain uses TRBV19 with TRBJ1-5, with D uncertain. There are 13 residues in the CDR3. Trimming pared 6 bases from V and 2 bases from J, leaving 8 bases between. CDR1 LNHDA and CDR2 SQIVND come from the germline V gene (reference sequence). Combining the CDR3 with reference TRBV19 and TRBJ1-5 gives the whole variable domain DGGITQSPKYLFRKEGQNVTLSCEQNLNHDAMYWYRQDPGQGLRLIYYSQIVNDFQKGDIAEGYSVSREKKESFPLTVTSAQKNPTAFYLCASSVPGNQPQHFGDGTRLSIL.

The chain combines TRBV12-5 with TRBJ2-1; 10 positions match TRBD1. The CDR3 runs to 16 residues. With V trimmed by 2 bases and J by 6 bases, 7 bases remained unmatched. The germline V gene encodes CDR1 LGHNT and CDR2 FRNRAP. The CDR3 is CASGLPLGQGINEQFF. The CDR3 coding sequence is TGTGCTAGTGGTTTGCCCTTGGGACAGGGGATCAATGAGCAGTTCTTC.

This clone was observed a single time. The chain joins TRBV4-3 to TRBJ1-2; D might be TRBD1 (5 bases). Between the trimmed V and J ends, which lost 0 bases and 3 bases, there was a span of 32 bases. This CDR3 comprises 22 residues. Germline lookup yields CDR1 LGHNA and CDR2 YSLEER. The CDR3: CASSQDADDGAGTPTLHYGYTF. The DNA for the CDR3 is TGCGCCAGCAGCCAAGATGCGGATGATGGGGCGGGGACGCCTACCCTTCACTATGGCTACACCTTC.

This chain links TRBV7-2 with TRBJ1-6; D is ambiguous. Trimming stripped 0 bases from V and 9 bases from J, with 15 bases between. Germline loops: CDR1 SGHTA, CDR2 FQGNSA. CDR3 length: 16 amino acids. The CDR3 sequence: CASSLAHNFLSSPLHF. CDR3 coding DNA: TGTGCCAGCAGCTTAGCGCATAACTTTTTGAGTTCACCCCTCCACTTT.

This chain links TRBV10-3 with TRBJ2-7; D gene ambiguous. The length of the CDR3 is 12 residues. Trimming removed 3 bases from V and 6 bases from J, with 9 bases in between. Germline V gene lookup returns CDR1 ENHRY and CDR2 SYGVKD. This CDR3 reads CAISDRPREQYF. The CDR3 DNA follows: TGTGCCATCAGTGACCGACCCCGCGAGCAGTACTTC.

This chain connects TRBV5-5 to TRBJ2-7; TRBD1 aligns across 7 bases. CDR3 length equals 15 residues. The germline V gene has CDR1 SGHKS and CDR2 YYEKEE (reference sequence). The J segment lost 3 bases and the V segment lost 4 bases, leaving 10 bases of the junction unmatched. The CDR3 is CASSTETGPHYEQYF. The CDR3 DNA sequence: TGTGCCAGCAGCACGGAGACAGGGCCCCACTACGAGCAGTACTTC.

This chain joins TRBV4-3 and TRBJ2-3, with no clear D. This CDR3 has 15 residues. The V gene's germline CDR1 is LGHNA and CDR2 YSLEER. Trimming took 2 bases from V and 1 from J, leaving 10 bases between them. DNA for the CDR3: TGCGCCAGCAGCCAAAGGTTTGAGGGCACAGATACGCAGTATTTT. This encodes CASSQRFEGTDTQYF.

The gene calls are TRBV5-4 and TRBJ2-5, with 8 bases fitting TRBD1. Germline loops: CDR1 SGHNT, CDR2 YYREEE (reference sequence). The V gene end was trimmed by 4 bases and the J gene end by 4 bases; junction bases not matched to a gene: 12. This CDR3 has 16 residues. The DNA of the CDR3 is TGTGCCAGCAGCCTAATCCCGGGACAGGTGTTAGAGACCCAGTACTTC. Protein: CASSLIPGQVLETQYF.

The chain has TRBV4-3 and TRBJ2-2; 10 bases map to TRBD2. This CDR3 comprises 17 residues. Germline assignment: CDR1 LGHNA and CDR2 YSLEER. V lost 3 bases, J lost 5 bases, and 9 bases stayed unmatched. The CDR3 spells CASSQTTSGRWTGELFF. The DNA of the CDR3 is TGCGCCAGCAGCCAGACGACTAGCGGGCGGTGGACCGGGGAGCTGTTTTTT.

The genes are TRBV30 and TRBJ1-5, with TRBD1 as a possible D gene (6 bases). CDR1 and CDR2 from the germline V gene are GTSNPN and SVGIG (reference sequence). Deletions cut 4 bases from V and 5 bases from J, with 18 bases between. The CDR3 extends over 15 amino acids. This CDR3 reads CAWTPNGGGHQPQHF. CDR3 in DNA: TGTGCCTGGACTCCCAACGGGGGGGGCCATCAGCCCCAGCATTTT. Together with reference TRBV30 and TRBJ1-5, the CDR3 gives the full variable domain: SQTIHQWPATLVQPVGSPLSLECTVEGTSNPNLYWYRQAAGRGLQLLFYSVGIGQISSEVPQNLSASRPQDRQFILSSKKLLLSDSGFYLCAWTPNGGGHQPQHFGDGTRLSIL.

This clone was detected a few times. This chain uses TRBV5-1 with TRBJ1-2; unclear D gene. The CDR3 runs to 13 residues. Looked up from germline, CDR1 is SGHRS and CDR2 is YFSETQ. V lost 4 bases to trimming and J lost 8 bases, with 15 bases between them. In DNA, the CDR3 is TGCGCCAGCAGCGACCCAAGGACGGGAGGCTACACCTTC. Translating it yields CASSDPRTGGYTF.

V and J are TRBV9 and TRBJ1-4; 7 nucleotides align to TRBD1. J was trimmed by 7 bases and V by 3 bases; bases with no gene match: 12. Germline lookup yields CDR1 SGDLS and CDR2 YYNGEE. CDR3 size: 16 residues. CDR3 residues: CASSEPNTGEPEKLFF. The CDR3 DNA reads TGTGCCAGCAGCGAACCCAACACAGGGGAGCCTGAAAAACTGTTTTTT.

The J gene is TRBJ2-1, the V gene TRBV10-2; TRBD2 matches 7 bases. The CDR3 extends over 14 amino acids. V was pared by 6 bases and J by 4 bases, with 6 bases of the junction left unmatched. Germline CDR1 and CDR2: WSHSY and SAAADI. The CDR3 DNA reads TGCGCCAGCAGCTGGGACTACGAATACAATGAGCAGTTCTTC. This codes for CASSWDYEYNEQFF.